These 27 T cell receptor beta chains were all obtained from the same sample, sequenced in a study of early T cells in non-severe SARS-CoV-2 infection. TCRdb re-called the 5' RACE reads through MiXCR, storing one row per CDR3 protein. The sample holds 70,000 to 80,000 distinct CDR3 sequences, around 12% seen once. Sequences were derived from whole blood, sampled at baseline. The receptors derive from an adult who was a healthcare worker with PCR-confirmed SARS-CoV-2 infection or an uninfected control (not recorded which).

This clonotype was observed a few times. The chain combines TRBV27 with TRBJ2-1, with 7 positions matching TRBD2. CDR1 MNHEY and CDR2 SMNVEV come from the germline V gene (reference sequence). This CDR3 has 15 residues. V was pared by 8 bases and J by 0 bases, with 7 bases of the junction left unmatched. The CDR3 nucleotides are TGTGCCAGCGGTCGACCTAGCGGCTCCTACAATGAGCAGTTCTTC. This codes for CASGRPSGSYNEQFF.

This clonotype was recorded a few times. The gene calls are TRBV7-7 and TRBJ2-1, with 7 bases fitting TRBD1. V dropped 2 bases and J dropped 9; count of bases not matched to a gene: 4. The CDR3 has 13 amino acids. CDR1 and CDR2 from the germline V gene are SSHAT and FNYEAQ (reference sequence). Written as DNA, the CDR3 is TGTGCCAGCAGCTTAAAGGGGGCAAGTGAGCAGTTCTTC. Residues: CASSLKGASEQFF.

There are a few counts of this clonotype. This chain connects TRBV2 to TRBJ2-3; D might be TRBD1 (6 bases). Germline V gives CDR1 SNHLY, CDR2 FYNNEI. V was shortened by 2 bases and J by 6 bases, with 18 bases between the two germline ends. The CDR3 extends over 16 amino acids. CDR3 nucleotides: TGTGCCAGCAGTGAAAGGGACACCCGTCTGCCGGATACGCAGTATTTT. Encoded protein: CASSERDTRLPDTQYF.

V is TRBV29-1 and J is TRBJ2-7; 10 bases are shared with TRBD2. The ends lost 4 bases at V and 2 bases at J; junction bases unmatched: 5. CDR3 size: 14 residues. Germline CDR1 is SQVTM and CDR2 is ANQGSEA. DNA for the CDR3: TGCAGCGTTGGAGGACTAGCGGCAACCTACGAGCAGTACTTC. This translates into CSVGGLAATYEQYF.

This clonotype occurred a few times. The chain links TRBV28 to TRBJ2-4, with D uncertain. Trimming cost V 7 bases and J 0 bases, with 13 bases left between them. This CDR3 region has 15 residues. Germline CDR1 is MDHEN and CDR2 is SYDVKM. CDR3 nucleotide sequence: TGTGCCAGCACCCCCCGTTGGGGAGCCAAAAACATTCAGTACTTC. Translating it yields CASTPRWGAKNIQYF.

This clonotype was detected a few times. This sequence joins TRBV4-2 and TRBJ1-1; no definite D call. Germline values: CDR1 LGHNA, CDR2 YNFKEQ. The CDR3 length is 14 residues. Deletions cut 1 base from V and 2 bases from J, with 8 bases between. The CDR3, as DNA: TGTGCCAGCAGCCAAGGGGATAGTAACACTGAAGCTTTCTTT. Translated, it gives CASSQGDSNTEAFF.

This clonotype was counted at least ten times. The chain combines TRBV12-3 or TRBV12-4 with TRBJ1-5, with TRBD1 identical over 11 bases. The CDR3 is 15 residues long. Unmatched junction bases numbered 6, after V lost 6 bases and J lost 5 bases. In nucleotides, the CDR3 is TGTGCCAGCAGAACCGGGACAGGGGGTTATCAGCCCCAGCATTTT. This encodes CASRTGTGGYQPQHF.

The V call is TRBV7-2, the J call TRBJ1-1; D possibly corresponds to TRBD1 (5 bases). This CDR3 region has 13 residues. In germline, CDR1 is SGHTA, CDR2 FQGNSA. The ends were cut back, 5 bases at V and 8 bases at J, with 15 bases in the middle. This CDR3 reads CASSPSGAGEAFF. CDR3 nucleotides: TGTGCCAGCAGCCCAAGCGGGGCAGGAGAAGCTTTCTTT. The full variable domain, with the rest looked up from reference TRBV7-2 and TRBJ1-1, is GAGVSQSPSNKVTEKGKDVELRCDPISGHTALYWYRQSLGQGLEFLIYFQGNSAPDKSGLPSDRFSAERTGGSVSTLTIQRTQQEDSAVYLCASSPSGAGEAFFGQGTRLTVV.

This clonotype was seen a handful of times. The chain combines TRBV14 with TRBJ1-3, with 9 nucleotides matching TRBD1. The germline V gene encodes CDR1 SGHDN and CDR2 FVKESK. Unmatched junction bases numbered 6, after V lost 3 bases and J lost 3 bases. This CDR3 is 16 amino acids long. CDR3 bases: TGTGCCAGCAGCCAGCAGGACAGGGGATATGGAAACACCATATATTTT. Translating gives CASSQQDRGYGNTIYF.

This clonotype occurred a few times. Here the CDR3 reads CASSFLNTGELFF. DNA for the CDR3: TGTGCCAGCAGCTTCCTGAACACCGGGGAGCTGTTTTTT. The gene calls are TRBV7-3 and TRBJ2-2; unclear D gene. The CDR3 consists of 13 residues. CDR1 is SGHTA, CDR2 FQGTGA, per germline. V was shortened by 3 bases and J by 1 base, with 3 bases between the two germline ends.

This clonotype was seen many times. This chain joins TRBV15 and TRBJ2-7, with 7 bases identical to TRBD1. V was clipped by 6 bases and J by 4 bases; unmatched bases: 6. Germline V gene data show CDR1 as LNHNV and CDR2 as YYDKDF (reference sequence). This CDR3 spans 13 amino acids. The CDR3 protein is CATRPTGKYEQYF. The CDR3 region has the DNA TGTGCCACCAGGCCGACAGGGAAGTACGAGCAGTACTTC. The full variable domain, its missing parts supplied by reference TRBV15 and TRBJ2-7, is DAMVIQNPRYQVTQFGKPVTLSCSQTLNHNVMYWYQQKSSQAPKLLFHYYDKDFNNEADTPDNFQSRRPNTSFCFLDIRSPGLGDTAMYLCATRPTGKYEQYFGPGTRLTVT.

The sample holds a few counts of this clonotype. The DNA of the CDR3 is TGCAGTGCCATTGACAGGGGGCGAGGTCCGGCGGCCCAGTACTTC. Translated, it gives CSAIDRGRGPAAQYF. The V and J genes are TRBV20-1 and TRBJ2-5, with 10 bases that match TRBD1. This CDR3 is 15 amino acids long. With V trimmed by 6 bases and J by 9 bases, 16 bases remained unmatched. The germline gives CDR1 DFQATT, CDR2 SNEGSKA (reference sequence).

The chain joins TRBV20-1 to TRBJ2-7, with 10 bases that match TRBD1. The CDR3 consists of 13 residues. Germline loops: CDR1 DFQATT, CDR2 SNEGSKA (reference sequence). J lost 3 bases, V lost 6 bases, and 5 bases had no gene match. CDR3 protein: CSAPRDRGYEQYF. The CDR3 DNA is TGCAGTGCACCCCGGGACAGGGGCTACGAGCAGTACTTC.

The rearrangement uses TRBV3-1 and TRBJ2-1, with D possibly called TRBD1 or TRBD2 (6 bases each). Germline values: CDR1 LGHDT, CDR2 YNNKEL (reference sequence). V lost 4 bases and J 2 bases, leaving 18 bases between the germline ends. The CDR3 covers 17 residues. The CDR3: CASSRTGAPKPYNEQFF. The DNA of the CDR3 is TGTGCCAGCAGCCGGACGGGGGCCCCCAAACCCTACAATGAGCAGTTCTTC.

This clonotype came up a few times. This chain links TRBV9 with TRBJ2-7; TRBD1 matches at 7 bases. Germline trimming cut 2 bases from V and 1 base from J; bases unmatched to any gene: 6. The length of the CDR3 is 15 residues. Germline loops: CDR1 SGDLS, CDR2 YYNGEE. CDR3 region: CASSVGTDRSYEQYF. The CDR3 coding sequence is TGTGCCAGCAGCGTCGGGACAGACCGATCCTACGAGCAGTACTTC.

This clonotype showed up just a few times. The chain couples TRBV24-1 to TRBJ1-5; TRBD1 aligns across 8 bases. The length of the CDR3 is 16 residues. Trimming took 2 bases from V and 9 from J; bases not matched to a gene: 11. CDR1 KGHDR and CDR2 SFDVKD come from the germline V gene. For the CDR3, the DNA is TGTGCCACCAGTGATTCACGGGACAGGCAGGGGCGGCCCCAGCATTTT. Protein product: CATSDSRDRQGRPQHF.

The chain couples TRBV4-1 to TRBJ2-3; TRBD1 or TRBD2 may be the D gene (6 bases each). CDR1 MGHRA and CDR2 YSYEKL come from the germline V gene. The V gene lost 1 base and the J gene lost 2 bases, with 16 bases spanning the gap. This CDR3 region has 17 residues. The CDR3 here is CASSQATPGAPTDTQYF. The CDR3 DNA is TGCGCCAGCAGCCAAGCAACCCCGGGGGCTCCCACAGATACGCAGTATTTT.

The V and J genes are TRBV27 and TRBJ2-3; no clear D gene. CDR3 length: 13 residues. Trimming took 5 bases from V and 6 from J, leaving 12 bases between them. Germline V gives CDR1 MNHEY, CDR2 SMNVEV (reference sequence). The CDR3, as DNA: TGTGCCAGCAGTCCTCACCTTGGTGATACGCAGTATTTT. Translating gives CASSPHLGDTQYF.

The rearrangement links TRBV20-1 to TRBJ2-2; 12 bases fit TRBD2. This CDR3 is built from 15 residues. Germline CDR1 and CDR2: DFQATT and SNEGSKA (reference sequence). The V segment lost 6 bases and the J segment 6 bases; nucleotides outside the gene matches: 8. The CDR3 region is CSAAQLAGGPGELFF. The CDR3 DNA reads as TGCAGTGCCGCCCAGCTAGCGGGGGGGCCCGGGGAGCTGTTTTTT.

This chain connects TRBV20-1 to TRBJ1-1; D is uncertain. In germline, CDR1 is DFQATT, CDR2 SNEGSKA (reference sequence). CDR3 size: 12 residues. Trimming cost V 5 bases and J 1 base, with 8 bases left between them. In DNA form, the CDR3 reads TGCAGTGCTTTGGCCCGGAACACTGAAGCTTTCTTT. This encodes CSALARNTEAFF.

The chain recombines TRBV20-1 with TRBJ1-1; D ambiguous. Germline loops: CDR1 DFQATT, CDR2 SNEGSKA (reference sequence). This CDR3 is built from 13 residues. V was cut by 6 bases and J by 2 bases, with 13 bases left in between. The CDR3 DNA reads TGCAGTGCCCCAGGTATGAAAAACACTGAAGCTTTCTTT. Protein sequence: CSAPGMKNTEAFF.

This clonotype was seen a few times. CDR3 nucleotides: TGTGCCAGCAGTTTGTGGAGGGAGCAGTACTTC. Its translation: CASSLWREQYF. The rearrangement joins TRBV7-9 to TRBJ2-7; a possible D gene is TRBD2 (5 bases). Trimming pared 6 bases from V and 7 bases from J, leaving 10 bases between. CDR3 size: 11 residues. Germline values: CDR1 SEHNR, CDR2 FQNEAQ (reference sequence).

The sample holds a few counts of this clonotype. J is TRBJ1-2 and V is TRBV6-6, with a weak D call TRBD1 (6 bases). Germline V gene data show CDR1 as MNHNY and CDR2 as SVGAGI (reference sequence). Trimming stripped 7 bases from V and 7 bases from J, with 10 bases between. The length of the CDR3 is 11 residues. The chain's CDR3 is CASTGTSGYTF. CDR3 in DNA: TGTGCCAGCACCGGGACATCTGGCTACACCTTC.

The rearrangement joins TRBV3-1 to TRBJ1-1; the D is unclear. Germline CDR1 reads LGHDT; CDR2 reads YNNKEL (reference sequence). The germline V and J ends were trimmed by 3 bases and 4 bases, with 6 bases remaining between them. The CDR3 contains 12 residues. The CDR3 nucleotides read TGTGCCAGCAGCCATGGAGGCACTGAAGCTTTCTTT. Amino acid sequence: CASSHGGTEAFF. The full variable domain, with the rest looked up from reference TRBV3-1 and TRBJ1-1, is DTAVSQTPKYLVTQMGNDKSIKCEQNLGHDTMYWYKQDSKKFLKIMFSYNNKELIINETVPNRFSPKSPDKAHLNLHINSLELGDSAVYFCASSHGGTEAFFGQGTRLTVV.

This clonotype was picked up a small number of times. The rearrangement joins TRBV20-1 to TRBJ2-5; D is perhaps TRBD1 or TRBD2 (5 bases each). V dropped 6 bases and J dropped 2 bases, with 13 bases sitting between them. The CDR3 is 13 residues long. Germline CDR1 reads DFQATT; CDR2 reads SNEGSKA (reference sequence). The CDR3 loop is CSALRDGQETQYF. CDR3 DNA sequence: TGCAGTGCCCTCCGGGACGGGCAAGAGACCCAGTACTTC.

The chain recombines TRBV10-1 with TRBJ2-5; the D gene is possibly TRBD2 (5 bases). CDR3 length equals 13 residues. Germline V gene sequence: CDR1 WNHNN, CDR2 SYGVQD (reference sequence). V gave up 4 bases and J gave up 3 bases, with 9 bases separating them. CDR3 sequence reads: CASSVSTKETQYF. CDR3 in DNA: TGCGCCAGCAGTGTTTCGACTAAAGAGACCCAGTACTTC.

In this sample, this clonotype turned up a few times. The gene calls are TRBV7-2 and TRBJ2-3; 7 bases map to TRBD2. This CDR3 spans 15 amino acids. CDR1 and CDR2 from the germline V gene are SGHTA and FQGNSA. V shed 5 bases and J 5 bases; nucleotides not matched to a gene: 10. The CDR3 is CASSPGRGTGDTQYF. The CDR3 DNA is TGTGCCAGCAGCCCAGGGCGGGGGACGGGAGATACGCAGTATTTT.